Each of the 16 T cell receptor beta chains below was sequenced from the same sample in a study of neoadjuvant anti-PD-1 for oral cavity cancer. Produced via immunoSEQ multiplex PCR; TCRdb's table is partial and in-frame only. The repertoire has about 42,000 clones, 75% to 80% of them found once; the top ten carry roughly 5%. Time point indicated: after neoadjuvant nivolumab, at surgical resection. Sequencing was performed on PBMCs, taken after nivolumab (anti-PD-1) treatment. These TCRs come from a person aged 40 to 85 with oral cavity squamous cell carcinoma.

This clone was found a few times. V and J are TRBV5-5 and TRBJ1-5; a possible D gene is TRBD1 (5 bases). Germline V gives CDR1 SGHKS, CDR2 YYEKEE (reference sequence). V lost 0 bases and J lost 6, with 13 bases in between. This CDR3 contains 15 residues. CDR3 DNA sequence: TGTGCCAGCAGCTTGGACCCGGCGGGGACTCAGCCCCAGCATTTT. Its translation: CASSLDPAGTQPQHF.

J is TRBJ2-7 and V is TRBV7-7; tentative D call: TRBD1 (6 bases). The germline V and J ends were trimmed by 2 bases and 3 bases, with 11 bases remaining between them. Germline V CDR1 and CDR2: SSHAT, FNYEAQ (reference sequence). The CDR3 runs to 14 residues. The CDR3 DNA is TGTGCCAGCAGCTTAAGGACAGACGGCTACGAGCAGTACTTC. The encoded protein is CASSLRTDGYEQYF.

This rearrangement joins TRBV11-3 to TRBJ2-7; 9 bases align to TRBD2. CDR1 and CDR2 (germline): SGHNT, YENEEA. Trimming took 5 bases from V and 3 from J; bases not matched to a gene: 11. The CDR3 contains 16 residues. In nucleotides, the CDR3 is TGTGCCAGCAGCCCCCGAGGAGCGGGGGGACTCTACGAGCAGTACTTC. Amino acid sequence: CASSPRGAGGLYEQYF.

The chain carries TRBV5-1 and TRBJ1-4; the D is unclear. The CDR3 sequence is 15 residues long. Germline V gene data show CDR1 as SGHRS and CDR2 as YFSETQ. V was pared by 0 bases and J by 4 bases, with 10 bases between. The CDR3 region has the DNA TGCGCCAGCAGCTTGGTTTCGGGGAGTAATGAAAAACTGTTTTTT. It specifies CASSLVSGSNEKLFF.

The V call is TRBV7-9, the J call TRBJ2-5, with 7 positions matching TRBD2. The V segment lost 0 bases and the J segment 4 bases; nucleotides outside the gene matches: 5. The CDR3 runs 15 residues. The germline CDR1 and CDR2 sequences are SEHNR and FQNEAQ (reference sequence). CDR3 bases: TGTGCCAGCAGCTTAGCGGGAGGGAGAGTAGAGACCCAGTACTTC. It translates to CASSLAGGRVETQYF.

This clone was seen a handful of times. The chain is built from TRBV5-6 and TRBJ1-2, with 7 bases fitting TRBD1. The CDR3 is made up of 15 amino acids. V lost 3 bases and J lost 4; bases outside the gene matches: 9. Germline loops: CDR1 SGHDT, CDR2 YYEEEE. The CDR3 protein is CASSWPGQTSYGYTF. CDR3 in DNA: TGTGCCAGCAGCTGGCCGGGACAGACGAGCTATGGCTACACCTTC. Combining the CDR3 with reference TRBV5-6 and TRBJ1-2 gives the whole variable domain DAGVTQSPTHLIKTRGQQVTLRCSPKSGHDTVSWYQQALGQGPQFIFQYYEEEERQRGNFPDRFSGHQFPNYSSELNVNALLLGDSALYLCASSWPGQTSYGYTFGSGTRLTVV.

The V gene is TRBV5-1, the J gene TRBJ2-5, with 7 bases that match TRBD1. The CDR3 is 14 amino acids. Germline V gene data show CDR1 as SGHRS and CDR2 as YFSETQ. J was trimmed by 5 bases and V by 4 bases; bases with no gene match: 8. The CDR3 DNA is TGCGCCAGCAGCAGATTGACAGGGTTGGAGACCCAGTACTTC. Translated: CASSRLTGLETQYF.

This chain joins TRBV12-5 and TRBJ1-1; D call uncertain. This CDR3 is 13 amino acids long. Trimming took 6 bases from V and 2 from J, leaving 10 bases between them. CDR1 LGHNT and CDR2 FRNRAP come from the germline V gene. The CDR3 DNA reads as TGTGCTAGTGGCATCACAGAAAACACTGAAGCTTTCTTT. Its protein product is CASGITENTEAFF.

The genes are TRBV9 and TRBJ2-3, with 7 nucleotides matching TRBD2. Per germline, CDR1 SGDLS and CDR2 YYNGEE. J lost 2 bases, V lost 0 bases, and 6 bases had no gene match. The CDR3 is 16 amino acids. As DNA, the CDR3 is TGTGCCAGCAGCGTAGTTTCGGGGGGTCCCACAGATACGCAGTATTTT. This gives the protein CASSVVSGGPTDTQYF.

This chain connects TRBV5-4 to TRBJ2-7; 13 nucleotides line up with TRBD2. The germline V gene encodes CDR1 SGHNT and CDR2 YYREEE (reference sequence). The CDR3 consists of 16 residues. With 4 bases clipped from V and 3 bases from J, the junction kept 7 bases outside the gene matches. CDR3 nucleotides: TGTGCCAGCAGCACAGGACTAGCGGGGGTTAACTACGAGCAGTACTTC. Amino acids: CASSTGLAGVNYEQYF. The whole variable domain, filled in from reference TRBV5-4 and TRBJ2-7, reads ETGVTQSPTHLIKTRGQQVTLRCSSQSGHNTVSWYQQALGQGPQFIFQYYREEENGRGNFPPRFSGLQFPNYSSELNVNALELDDSALYLCASSTGLAGVNYEQYFGPGTRLTVT.

V gene TRBV9 combines with J gene TRBJ2-1; 11 nucleotides match TRBD2. Losses at the gene ends were 0 bases for V and 12 bases for J; bases not matched to a gene: 11. The CDR3 is 16 amino acids. Looked up from germline, CDR1 is SGDLS and CDR2 is YYNGEE. The CDR3 reads CASSVDGTSGNRAQFF. CDR3 DNA: TGTGCCAGCAGCGTAGACGGGACTAGCGGAAACAGAGCGCAGTTCTTC.

CDR3 sequence (DNA): TGTGCCAGCAGTCCCTATAGACAGGGCAATTCACCCCTCCACTTT. Residues: CASSPYRQGNSPLHF. V and J are TRBV11-2 and TRBJ1-6, with 7 bases that match TRBD1. Looked up from germline, CDR1 is SGHAT and CDR2 is FQNNGV. The V gene end was trimmed by 6 bases and the J gene end by 7 bases; junction bases not matched to a gene: 9. The CDR3 is 15 residues long.

The chain employs TRBV6-5 and TRBJ1-6; D is possibly TRBD1 (5 bases). This CDR3 has 14 amino acids. Germline lookup yields CDR1 MNHEY and CDR2 SVGAGI. The germline V and J ends were trimmed by 6 bases and 7 bases, with 13 bases remaining between them. The CDR3 DNA reads TGTGCCAGCAGAACGGGACTTGCGAATTCACCCCTCCACTTT. The encoded protein is CASRTGLANSPLHF.

The V and J genes are TRBV9 and TRBJ1-1; D is possibly TRBD1 (6 bases). Trimming removed 4 bases at V and 0 bases at J, with 13 bases between. Germline CDR1 reads SGDLS; CDR2 reads YYNGEE. The CDR3 is 15 amino acids. The CDR3 spells CASSPTGTMNTEAFF. CDR3 DNA sequence: TGTGCCAGCAGCCCCACAGGGACCATGAACACTGAAGCTTTCTTT.

The rearrangement joins TRBV10-3 to TRBJ2-5; 11 nucleotides line up with TRBD2. Germline CDR1 is ENHRY and CDR2 is SYGVKD. The CDR3 length is 15 residues. Unmatched junction bases numbered 2, after V lost 4 bases and J lost 1 base. The DNA for the CDR3 is TGTGCCATCAGTGGTACTAGCGGGGGCCAAGAGACCCAGTACTTC. Residues: CAISGTSGGQETQYF.

This clone was seen more than once but under ten times. The rearrangement joins TRBV29-1 to TRBJ1-5, with TRBD1 identical over 7 bases. CDR3 length: 12 residues. Looked up from germline, CDR1 is SQVTM and CDR2 is ANQGSEA. After removal of 7 bases from V and 8 bases from J, the junction contained 8 bases not matched to a gene. CDR3: CSARDSGEPQHF. CDR3 sequence (DNA): TGCAGCGCCCGGGACAGTGGCGAGCCCCAGCATTTT.